This is a list of T cell receptor beta chains from one sample in a study of cytomegalovirus exposure and HLA in healthy donors. Method: immunoSEQ multiplex PCR; TCRdb's copy keeps in-frame clones and lacks some. This repertoire shows 65,000 to 95,000 clones, around 80% found once; its top ten account for approximately 2.7%. The sequencing sample was made of PBMCs. The receptors were gathered from a male donor in good health and CMV-seropositive. CDR3s include the opening cysteine and the closing phenylalanine or tryptophan. D genes are given only for firm matches. Size is omitted from some rows. Given values are once, few, many or a class for expanded clones.

once	TRBJ2-7	TRBV28	-	TGTGCCAGCAGTTTCGTGGCAGGGCCTAACTACGAGCAGTACTTC	CASSFVAGPNYEQYF
-	TRBJ1-4	TRBV9	-	TGTGCCAGCAGCGTACGACCGGGTGGGGAAAAACTGTTTTTT	CASSVRPGGEKLFF
once	TRBJ2-7	TRBV14	TRBD2	TGTGCCAGCAGCCAAGGGCTAGCGGGTCCTCGCCACGAGCAGTACTTC	CASSQGLAGPRHEQYF
-	TRBJ1-1	TRBV27	-	TGTGCCAGCAGTTTATCGCCAGGGATGAACACTGAAGCTTTCTTT	CASSLSPGMNTEAFF
-	TRBJ1-2	TRBV4-3	-	TGCGCCAGCAGCCAGCTAGTCCAGGGTTCTGGCTATGGCTACACCTTC	CASSQLVQGSGYGYTF
once	TRBJ1-2	TRBV27	TRBD1	TGTGCCAGCAGTTTACTCGGGCAGGGGGCGGTTGACTATGGCTACACCTTC	CASSLLGQGAVDYGYTF
few	TRBJ1-2	TRBV5-6	TRBD1	TGTGCCAGCAGACGACAGGGGAACTATGGCTACACCTTC	CASRRQGNYGYTF
-	TRBJ2-5	TRBV28	-	TGTGCCAGCAGTTTCCTAAGGGGCAGCCAAGAGACCCAGTACTTC	CASSFLRGSQETQYF
-	TRBJ1-3	TRBV30	-	TGTGCCTGGCGTAATTATTTGATTAGAACTGGAAACACCATATATTTT	CAWRNYLIRTGNTIYF
-	TRBJ2-1	TRBV5-6	TRBD2	TGTGCCAGCAGCCCCGGGACTAGCGTATACAATGAGCAGTTCTTC	CASSPGTSVYNEQFF
once	TRBJ2-7	TRBV6-6	TRBD1	TGTGCCAGCAGGTCCCCTCCCGGGACAGCACGCCACGAGCAGTACTTC	CASRSPPGTARHEQYF
few	TRBJ1-5	TRBV5-5	TRBD1	TGTGCCAGCAGCAGCTTCGACAGGGGGCAACAGCCCCAGCATTTT	CASSSFDRGQQPQHF
-	TRBJ2-2	TRBV6-5	-	TGTGCCAGCAGTTACTGGGAGACCGGGGAGCTGTTTTTT	CASSYWETGELFF
-	TRBJ2-3	TRBV4-1	TRBD2	TGCGCCAGCAGCCCCGGGGAGGGGCGACTGAACACAGATACGCAGTATTTT	CASSPGEGRLNTDTQYF
-	TRBJ2-1	TRBV15	TRBD2	TGTGCCACCAGCAGAGCAACGGGGGAGGGGTACAATGAGCAGTTCTTC	CATSRATGEGYNEQFF
-	TRBJ1-1	TRBV19	TRBD1	TGTGCCAGTAGCCGCTGGACAGGGGCCGGGAGGAACACTGAAGCTTTCTTT	CASSRWTGAGRNTEAFF
-	TRBJ1-2	TRBV25-1	TRBD1	TGTGCCAGCAGTGTTGGAACTGCCGGGACAGTTAGCCTCGGTGGCTACACCTTC	CASSVGTAGTVSLGGYTF
-	TRBJ1-4	TRBV4-2	TRBD1	TGTGCCAGCAGCCAAGATGAGGCAGGGGGCGACGAAAAACTGTTTTTT	CASSQDEAGGDEKLFF
-	TRBJ2-5	TRBV5-6	TRBD2	TGTGCCAGCAGCTTGAGCGGGGGGGGGACCCAGTACTTC	CASSLSGGGTQYF
-	TRBJ2-7	TRBV27	-	TGTGCCAGCAGTTTACAGGAAAGTTGGGCCTACGAGCAGTACTTC	CASSLQESWAYEQYF
-	TRBJ2-1	TRBV19	-	TGTGCCAGTAGTAGAAAGCGGGACATATACAATGAGCAGTTCTTC	CASSRKRDIYNEQFF
-	TRBJ2-7	TRBV29-1	-	TGCAGCGTTGAATCTTCCTACGAGCAGTACTTC	CSVESSYEQYF
-	TRBJ2-7	TRBV5-1	TRBD1	TGCGCCAGCAGCTTGACAGGGGGCACGTACGAGCAGTACTTC	CASSLTGGTYEQYF
-	TRBJ2-3	TRBV7-6	TRBD2	TGTGCCAGCAGCTTATTATCAAGGCCTAGCGGGAACACAGATACGCAGTATTTT	CASSLLSRPSGNTDTQYF
-	TRBJ2-1	TRBV9	TRBD1	TGTGCCAGCAGCGTAGTAGCACAGGGGGCAATGAATGAGCAGTTCTTC	CASSVVAQGAMNEQFF
-	TRBJ2-5	TRBV4-3	-	TGCGCCAGCAGCCAAGAGACCGCGGGACGGCGCGAGACCCAGTACTTC	CASSQETAGRRETQYF
-	TRBJ2-2	TRBV4-2	TRBD2	TGTGCCAGCAGCCCCCGGGCGGTAGCGGGATCATCGAACACCGGGGAGCTGTTTTTT	CASSPRAVAGSSNTGELFF
-	TRBJ2-5	TRBV7-2	TRBD2	TGTGCCAGCAGCCCTTCCGGGACTAGCGGGAGCGAGACCCAGTACTTC	CASSPSGTSGSETQYF
-	TRBJ2-2	TRBV27	TRBD1	TGTGCCAGCAGTTCGGGACAGGGAGTGACCGGGGAGCTGTTTTTT	CASSSGQGVTGELFF
-	TRBJ2-7	TRBV27	TRBD2	TGTGCCAGCAGTTCCTCTTTAGCGGGAGGGCCCTCGTCCGAGCAGTACTTC	CASSSSLAGGPSSEQYF
-	TRBJ2-7	TRBV18	TRBD1	TGTGCCAGCTCACGGGACAGGAACTCCTACGAGCAGTACTTC	CASSRDRNSYEQYF
-	TRBJ2-7	TRBV5-1	TRBD2	TGCGCCAGCAGCCCAGCGGGGGCCTACGAGCAGTACTTC	CASSPAGAYEQYF
-	TRBJ1-2	TRBV5-1	-	TGCGCCAGCAGCTTGAGCCCGGTCTATGGCTACACCTTC	CASSLSPVYGYTF
-	TRBJ1-3	TRBV6-6	-	TGTGCCAGCTATACAGACCCTGGAAACACCATATATTTT	CASYTDPGNTIYF
-	TRBJ2-7	TRBV7-9	-	TGTGCCAGCAGCTTAACCATCACTAACGAGCAGTACTTC	CASSLTITNEQYF
few	TRBJ1-2	TRBV6-5	-	TGTGCCAGCAGCGACAGTAACTATGGCTACACCTTC	CASSDSNYGYTF
-	TRBJ2-1	TRBV5-1	TRBD1	TGCGCCAGCAGCTTGGTCACAGGGGGCCTGGATGAGCAGTTCTTC	CASSLVTGGLDEQFF
-	TRBJ2-2	TRBV15	-	TGTGCCACCAGCAGAGATCGAGTTGCCGGGGAGCTGTTTTTT	CATSRDRVAGELFF
-	TRBJ2-3	TRBV4-2	TRBD1	TGTGCCAGCAGCCAAGATGGAGGGACAGGGGGCTGGCAAGTGCCCACAGATACGCAGTATTTT	CASSQDGGTGGWQVPTDTQYF
-	TRBJ2-7	TRBV9	-	TGTGCCAGCAGCGTAGAGGGCTCTAGCGCCTCCTACGAGCAGTACTTC	CASSVEGSSASYEQYF
-	TRBJ2-5	TRBV19	-	TGTGCCAGTAGTATAGACAGGGCGGAGACCCAGTACTTC	CASSIDRAETQYF
-	TRBJ2-7	TRBV11-2	TRBD1	TGTGCCAGCAGCCCGGACAGGGGGCCCTACGAGCAGTACTTC	CASSPDRGPYEQYF
-	TRBJ2-3	TRBV7-3	TRBD1	TGTGCCAGCAGCCTAACGACAGGGTCGATGACAGATACGCAGTATTTT	CASSLTTGSMTDTQYF
-	TRBJ1-5	TRBV27	-	TGTGCCAGCAGTTTGGGCCCAGATCTCAATCAGCCCCAGCATTTT	CASSLGPDLNQPQHF
-	TRBJ2-2	TRBV27	-	TGTGCCAGCCGAACAGCGGGTGCCGGGGAGCTGTTTTTT	CASRTAGAGELFF
-	TRBJ2-2	TRBV18	-	TGTGCCAGCTCACCTCAGCCGTCAGGGTTCGCCGGGGAGCTGTTTTTT	CASSPQPSGFAGELFF
few	TRBJ2-7	TRBV5-5	-	TGTGCCAGCAGCTTTACCCCCGGCGGCTCCTACGAGCAGTACTTC	CASSFTPGGSYEQYF
-	TRBJ2-6	TRBV5-1	-	TGCGCCAGCAGCTTGGTGGGCTCCAGCTCTGGGGCCAACGTCCTGACTTTC	CASSLVGSSSGANVLTF
-	TRBJ2-7	TRBV9	-	TGTGCCAGCAGCGTAGGTGCAGGCAGCTTCGCCTACGAGCAGTACTTC	CASSVGAGSFAYEQYF
-	TRBJ2-5	TRBV4-1	-	TGCGCCAGCAGCCAAGTGTTCCCGCAAGAGACCCAGTACTTC	CASSQVFPQETQYF
-	TRBJ2-7	TRBV4-2	-	TGTGCCAGCAGCCAAGATCGTTCGGGGAACCTCCTCGCTTACGAGCAGTACTTC	CASSQDRSGNLLAYEQYF
-	TRBJ2-7	TRBV6-6	TRBD1	TGTGCCAGCAGTTACTCAGGGGGCGTCCCCTACGAGCAGTACTTC	CASSYSGGVPYEQYF
-	TRBJ1-1	TRBV6-6	-	TGTGCCAGCAGTCAAACAGTAGAAGCTTTCTTT	CASSQTVEAFF
few	TRBJ2-1	TRBV5-4	TRBD2	TGTGCCAGCAGCCCCAGACTAGCGGTCTCCTACAATGAGCAGTTCTTC	CASSPRLAVSYNEQFF